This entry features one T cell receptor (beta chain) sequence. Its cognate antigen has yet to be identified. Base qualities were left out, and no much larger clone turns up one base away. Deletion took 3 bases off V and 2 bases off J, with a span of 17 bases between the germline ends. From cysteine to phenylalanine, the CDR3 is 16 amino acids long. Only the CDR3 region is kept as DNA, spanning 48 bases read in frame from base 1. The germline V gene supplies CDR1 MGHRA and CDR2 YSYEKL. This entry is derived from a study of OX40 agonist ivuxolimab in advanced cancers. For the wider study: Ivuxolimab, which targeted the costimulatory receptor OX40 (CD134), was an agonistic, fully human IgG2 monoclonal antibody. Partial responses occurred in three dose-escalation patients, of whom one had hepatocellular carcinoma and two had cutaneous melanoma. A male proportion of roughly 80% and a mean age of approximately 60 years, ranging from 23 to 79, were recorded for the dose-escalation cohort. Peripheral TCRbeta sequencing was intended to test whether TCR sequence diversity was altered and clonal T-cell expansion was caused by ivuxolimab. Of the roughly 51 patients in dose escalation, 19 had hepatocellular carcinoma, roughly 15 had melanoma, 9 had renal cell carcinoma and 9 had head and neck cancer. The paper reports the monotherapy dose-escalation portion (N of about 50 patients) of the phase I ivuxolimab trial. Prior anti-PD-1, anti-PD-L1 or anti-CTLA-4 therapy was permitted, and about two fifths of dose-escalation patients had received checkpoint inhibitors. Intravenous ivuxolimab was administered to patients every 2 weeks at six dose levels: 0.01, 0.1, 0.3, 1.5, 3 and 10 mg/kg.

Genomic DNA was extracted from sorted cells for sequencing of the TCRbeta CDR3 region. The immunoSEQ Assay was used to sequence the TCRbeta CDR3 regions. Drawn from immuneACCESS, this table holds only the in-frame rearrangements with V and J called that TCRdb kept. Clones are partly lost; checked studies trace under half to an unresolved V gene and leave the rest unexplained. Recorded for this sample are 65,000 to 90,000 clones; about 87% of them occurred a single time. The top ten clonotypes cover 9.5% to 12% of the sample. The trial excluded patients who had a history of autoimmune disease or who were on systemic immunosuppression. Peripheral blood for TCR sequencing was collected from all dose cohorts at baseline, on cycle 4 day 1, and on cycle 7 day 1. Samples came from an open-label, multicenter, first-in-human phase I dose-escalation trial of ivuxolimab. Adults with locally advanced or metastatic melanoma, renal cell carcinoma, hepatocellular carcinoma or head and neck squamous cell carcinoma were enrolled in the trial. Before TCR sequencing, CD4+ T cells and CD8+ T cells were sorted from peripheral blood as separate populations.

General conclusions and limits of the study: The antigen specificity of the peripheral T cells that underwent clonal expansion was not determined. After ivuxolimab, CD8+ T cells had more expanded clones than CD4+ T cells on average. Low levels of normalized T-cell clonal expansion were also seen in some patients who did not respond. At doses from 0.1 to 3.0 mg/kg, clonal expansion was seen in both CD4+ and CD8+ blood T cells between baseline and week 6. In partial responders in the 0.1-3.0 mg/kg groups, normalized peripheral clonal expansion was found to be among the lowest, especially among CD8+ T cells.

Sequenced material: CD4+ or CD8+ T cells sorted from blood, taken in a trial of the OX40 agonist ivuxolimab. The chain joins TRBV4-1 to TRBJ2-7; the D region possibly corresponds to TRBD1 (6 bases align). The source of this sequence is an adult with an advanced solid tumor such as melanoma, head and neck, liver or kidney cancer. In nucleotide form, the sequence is TGCGCCAGCAGCCAGTTTGATCCGACAGGTACCTACGAGCAGTACTTC. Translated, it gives CASSQFDPTGTYEQYF.